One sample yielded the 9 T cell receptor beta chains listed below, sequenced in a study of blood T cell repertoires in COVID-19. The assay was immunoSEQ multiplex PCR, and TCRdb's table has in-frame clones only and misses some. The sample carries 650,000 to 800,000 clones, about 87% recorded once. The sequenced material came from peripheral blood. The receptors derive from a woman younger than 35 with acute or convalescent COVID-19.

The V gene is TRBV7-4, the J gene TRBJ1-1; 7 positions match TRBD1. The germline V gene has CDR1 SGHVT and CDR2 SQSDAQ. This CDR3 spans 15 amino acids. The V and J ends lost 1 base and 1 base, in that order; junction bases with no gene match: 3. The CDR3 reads CASSLGDSPNTEAFF. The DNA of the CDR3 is TGTGCCAGCAGCTTAGGGGACAGCCCGAACACTGAAGCTTTCTTT. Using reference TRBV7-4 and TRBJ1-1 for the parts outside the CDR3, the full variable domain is GAGVSQSPRYKVAKRGRDVALRCDSISGHVTLYWYRQTLGQGSEVLTYSQSDAQRDKSGRPSGRFSAERPERSVSTLKIQRTEQGDSAVYLCASSLGDSPNTEAFFGQGTRLTVV.

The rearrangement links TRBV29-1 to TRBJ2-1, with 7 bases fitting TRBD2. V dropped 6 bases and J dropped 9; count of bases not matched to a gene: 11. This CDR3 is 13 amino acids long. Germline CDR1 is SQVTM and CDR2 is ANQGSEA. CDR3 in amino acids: CSVVGLGGTEQFF. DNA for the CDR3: TGCAGCGTGGTCGGACTAGGAGGGACTGAGCAGTTCTTC.

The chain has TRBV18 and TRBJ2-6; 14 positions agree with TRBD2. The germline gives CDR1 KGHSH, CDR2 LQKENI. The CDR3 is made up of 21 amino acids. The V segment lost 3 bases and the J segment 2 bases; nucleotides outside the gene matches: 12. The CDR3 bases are TGTGCCAGCTCACCCTTCCCGACTAGCGGGGGGGAACCGACTGGGGCCAACGTCCTGACTTTC. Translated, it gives CASSPFPTSGGEPTGANVLTF.

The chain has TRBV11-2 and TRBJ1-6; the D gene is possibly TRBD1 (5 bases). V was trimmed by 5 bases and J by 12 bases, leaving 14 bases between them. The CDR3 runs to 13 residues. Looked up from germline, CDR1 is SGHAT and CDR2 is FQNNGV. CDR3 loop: CASSPGTTRPLHF. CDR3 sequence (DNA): TGTGCCAGCAGCCCCGGGACGACTAGACCCCTCCACTTT.

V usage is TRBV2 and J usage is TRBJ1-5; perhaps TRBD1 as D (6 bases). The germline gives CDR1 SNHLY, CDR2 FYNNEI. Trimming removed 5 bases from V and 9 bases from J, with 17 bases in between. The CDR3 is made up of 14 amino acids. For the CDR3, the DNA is TGTGCCAGCAGTCCCCAGGGCCAGGGGAGGCCCCAGCATTTT. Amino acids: CASSPQGQGRPQHF.

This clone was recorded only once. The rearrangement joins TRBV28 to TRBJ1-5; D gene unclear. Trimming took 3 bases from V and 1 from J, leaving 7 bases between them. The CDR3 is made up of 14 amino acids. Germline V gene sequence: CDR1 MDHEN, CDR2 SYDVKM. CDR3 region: CASSLRKSNQPQHF. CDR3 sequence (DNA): TGTGCCAGCAGTTTGAGGAAGAGCAATCAGCCCCAGCATTTT.

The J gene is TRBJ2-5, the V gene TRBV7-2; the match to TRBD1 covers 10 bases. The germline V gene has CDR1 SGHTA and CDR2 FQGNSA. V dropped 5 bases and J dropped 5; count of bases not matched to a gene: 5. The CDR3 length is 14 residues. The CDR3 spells CASSRDRGRETQYF. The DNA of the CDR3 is TGTGCCAGCAGCCGGGACAGGGGTCGGGAGACCCAGTACTTC.

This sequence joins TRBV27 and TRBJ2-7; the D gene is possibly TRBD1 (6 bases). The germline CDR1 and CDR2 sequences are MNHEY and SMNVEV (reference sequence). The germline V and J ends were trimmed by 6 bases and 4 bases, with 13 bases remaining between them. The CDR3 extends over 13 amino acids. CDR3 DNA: TGTGCCAGCAGCAAATCAACAGGGTACGAGCAGTACTTC. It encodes CASSKSTGYEQYF.

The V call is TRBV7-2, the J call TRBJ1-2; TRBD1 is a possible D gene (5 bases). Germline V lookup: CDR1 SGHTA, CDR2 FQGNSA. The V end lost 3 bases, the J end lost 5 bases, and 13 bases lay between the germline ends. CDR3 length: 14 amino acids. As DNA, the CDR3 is TGTGCCAGCAGCTTGGGGGGGACGTCATATGGCTACACCTTC. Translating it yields CASSLGGTSYGYTF. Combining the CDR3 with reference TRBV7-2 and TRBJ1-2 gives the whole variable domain GAGVSQSPSNKVTEKGKDVELRCDPISGHTALYWYRQSLGQGLEFLIYFQGNSAPDKSGLPSDRFSAERTGGSVSTLTIQRTQQEDSAVYLCASSLGGTSYGYTFGSGTRLTVV.